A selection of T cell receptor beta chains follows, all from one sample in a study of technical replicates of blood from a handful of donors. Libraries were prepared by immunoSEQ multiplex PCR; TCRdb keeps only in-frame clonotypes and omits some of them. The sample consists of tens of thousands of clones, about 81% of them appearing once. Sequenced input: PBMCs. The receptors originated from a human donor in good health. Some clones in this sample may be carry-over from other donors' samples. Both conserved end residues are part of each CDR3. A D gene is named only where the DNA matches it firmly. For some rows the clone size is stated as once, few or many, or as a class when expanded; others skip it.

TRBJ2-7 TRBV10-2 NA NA TGCGCCAGCACCGAGGAGGTACTCTACGGGCAGTACTTC CASTEEVLYGQYF
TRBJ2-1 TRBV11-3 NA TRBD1 TGTGCCAGCAGCTTAAGACAGGGGGGTGAGCAGTTCTTC CASSLRQGGEQFF
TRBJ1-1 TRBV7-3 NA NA TGTGCCAGCAGCTTAATCGGGGGGAACACTGAAGCTTTCTTT CASSLIGGNTEAFF
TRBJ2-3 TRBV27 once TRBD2 TGTGCCAGCAGTTTCCTGGGACTAGCGGGAACTAGCACAGATACGCAGTATTTT CASSFLGLAGTSTDTQYF
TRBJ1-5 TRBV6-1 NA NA TGTGCCAGCAGTCCCCGACAAAGACCTCAGCCCCAGCATTTT CASSPRQRPQPQHF
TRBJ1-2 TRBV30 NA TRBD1 TGTGCCTGGAGTCCCGGGACAGGGTACTATGGCTACACCTTC CAWSPGTGYYGYTF
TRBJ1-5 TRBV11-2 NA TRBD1 TGTGCCAGCAGCTTAGGCCAGGGGGGCAATCAGCCCCAGCATTTT CASSLGQGGNQPQHF
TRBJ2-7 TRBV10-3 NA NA TGTGCCATCAGTGAGCCCACCCGAGGCGAGCAGTACTTC CAISEPTRGEQYF
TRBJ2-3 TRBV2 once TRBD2 TGTGCCAGCAGCTACCGCGTCAGGACTAGCGGCACAGATACGCAGTATTTT CASSYRVRTSGTDTQYF
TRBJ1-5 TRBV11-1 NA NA TGTGCCAGCAGCGGACAGCCGAATCAGCCCCAGCATTTT CASSGQPNQPQHF
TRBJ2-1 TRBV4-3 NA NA TGCGCCAGCAGCCAAGTTCGCGGGTTCGACGGTGAGCAGTTCTTC CASSQVRGFDGEQFF
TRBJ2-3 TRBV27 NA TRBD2 TGTGCCAGCAGAGCTAGCGGGGGTAACACAGATACGCAGTATTTT CASRASGGNTDTQYF
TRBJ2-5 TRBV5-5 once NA TGTGCCAGCAGCTTGGGCAGGGAAGAGACCCAGTACTTC CASSLGREETQYF
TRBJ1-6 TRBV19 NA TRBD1 TGTGCCAGTAGTATAGATTATAACAGGGGGTTGAGTAATTCACCCCTCCACTTT CASSIDYNRGLSNSPLHF
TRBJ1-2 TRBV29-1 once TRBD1 TGCAGCGTCGGGACAGGGGGCGGTTATGGCTACACCTTC CSVGTGGGYGYTF
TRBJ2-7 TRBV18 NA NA TGTGCCAGCTCTCCCGGCTACGAGCAGTACTTC CASSPGYEQYF
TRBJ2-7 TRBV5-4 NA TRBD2 TGTGCCAGCAGCCACACTCCTAGCGGGGGTTACGAGCAGTACTTC CASSHTPSGGYEQYF
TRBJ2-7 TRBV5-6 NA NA TGTGCCAGCAGCTTGGCACGGCTAGCGGAGCAGTACTTC CASSLARLAEQYF
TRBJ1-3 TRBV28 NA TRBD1 TGTGCCAGCAGTAGAGACAGGGGCTCTGGAAACACCATATATTTT CASSRDRGSGNTIYF
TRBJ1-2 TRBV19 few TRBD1 TGTGCCAGTAGACCATACCGGGACAGCGATGGCTACACCTTC CASRPYRDSDGYTF
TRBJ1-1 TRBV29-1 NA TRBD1 TGCAGCACCAGGACACAGGGGGCTGAAGCTTTCTTT CSTRTQGAEAFF
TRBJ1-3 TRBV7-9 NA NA TGTGCCAGCAGCTTCTTCTCGGTGCGACGGGGGAACACCATATATTTT CASSFFSVRRGNTIYF
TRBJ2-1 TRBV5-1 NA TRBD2 TGCGCCAGCACACCCGGGGGGGGGTACAATGAGCAGTTCTTC CASTPGGGYNEQFF
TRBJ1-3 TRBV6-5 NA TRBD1 TGTGCCAGCAGGACAGGGATGCCTGGAAACACCATATATTTT CASRTGMPGNTIYF
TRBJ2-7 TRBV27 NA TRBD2 TGTGCCAGCAGTCTAAGGGAGGGTAGGGAGCAGTACTTC CASSLREGREQYF
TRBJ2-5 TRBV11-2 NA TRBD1 TGTGCCAGCAGCTTACCCCTTCCCGGGACAGGGCAAGAGACCCAGTACTTC CASSLPLPGTGQETQYF
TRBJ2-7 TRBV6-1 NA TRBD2 TGTGCCAGCAGTGAAGCGCTTGTGCTAGCGGGAGCCGAGCAGTACTTC CASSEALVLAGAEQYF
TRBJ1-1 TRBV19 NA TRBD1 TGTGCCAGTAGTACCTCGGACAGGGACAAGCCTTTCTTT CASSTSDRDKPFF
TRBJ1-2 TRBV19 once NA TGTGCCAGTAGTACAGGGTTGAACTATGGCTACACCTTC CASSTGLNYGYTF
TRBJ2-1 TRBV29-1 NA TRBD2 TGCAGCGTTGAAGAGTGGCCGAAGACTAGCGGGACCGTCTACAATGAGCAGTTCTTC CSVEEWPKTSGTVYNEQFF
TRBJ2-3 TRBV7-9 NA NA TGTGCCAGCAGCCTTGAGCGGCAGAGCACAGATACGCAGTATTTT CASSLERQSTDTQYF
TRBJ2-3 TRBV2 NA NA TGTGCCAGCAGCGACGGGACTCGCCCAGATACGCAGTATTTT CASSDGTRPDTQYF
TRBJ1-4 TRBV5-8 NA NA TGTGCCAGCAGCTTGGGAGAGACAACTAATGAAAAACTGTTTTTT CASSLGETTNEKLFF
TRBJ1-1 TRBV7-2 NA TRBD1 TGTGCCAGCAGCTTAGCGCGGGAACAGGGGGCTTTCTTT CASSLAREQGAFF
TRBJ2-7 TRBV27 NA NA TGTGCCAGCAGTTTAGGGCCTCCCACCTACGAGCAGTACTTC CASSLGPPTYEQYF
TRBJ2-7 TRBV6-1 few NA TGTGCCACTGACCCAGGGACTCCCTACGAGCAGTACTTC CATDPGTPYEQYF
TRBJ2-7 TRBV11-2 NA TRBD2 TGTGCCAGCAGCTTACTAGCGGGAGGGCTCAGCGAGCAGTACTTC CASSLLAGGLSEQYF
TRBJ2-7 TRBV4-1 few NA TGCGCCAGCAGCCTAGATTCCGGGGTTGGCTACGAGCAGTACTTC CASSLDSGVGYEQYF
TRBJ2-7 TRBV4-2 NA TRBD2 TGTGCCAGCAGCCAGAGCGGGGGGAAGGGGGAGCAGTACTTC CASSQSGGKGEQYF
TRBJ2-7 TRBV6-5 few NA TGTGCCAGCAGTATGGACCGGGATTTATACGAGCAGTACTTC CASSMDRDLYEQYF
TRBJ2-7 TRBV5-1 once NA TGCGCCAGCAGCGACACAGGGTACGAGCAGTACTTC CASSDTGYEQYF
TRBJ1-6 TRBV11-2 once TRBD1 TGTGCCAGCAGCCTAGAGGACAGGCTAGCGGGGAATTCACCCCTCCACTTT CASSLEDRLAGNSPLHF
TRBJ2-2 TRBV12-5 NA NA TGTGCTAGTGGTTTGGCAGGGTTGGGGACCGGGGAGCTGTTTTTT CASGLAGLGTGELFF
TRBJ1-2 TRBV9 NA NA TGTGCCAGCAGCTACTGGACAAGTGGAAACTATGGCTACACCTTC CASSYWTSGNYGYTF
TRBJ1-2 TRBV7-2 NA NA TGTGCCAGCAGCTTGGACGGATCCAGGGGCTATGGCTACACCTTC CASSLDGSRGYGYTF
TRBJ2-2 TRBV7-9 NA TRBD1 TGTGCCAGCAGCTTTGCGCAGGGGGCGACTGGGGAGCTGTTTTTT CASSFAQGATGELFF
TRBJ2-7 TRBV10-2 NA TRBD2 TGCGCCAGCAGTGAGTCTTATCGGACTAGCGGGACCTACGAGCAGTACTTC CASSESYRTSGTYEQYF
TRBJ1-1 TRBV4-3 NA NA TGCGCCAGCAGCCAAGCCCGCCCGGGGGGTAACACTGAAGCTTTCTTT CASSQARPGGNTEAFF
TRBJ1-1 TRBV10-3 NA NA TGTGCCATCAGTGAGTCGGCAGGGGCCAACACTGAAGCTTTCTTT CAISESAGANTEAFF
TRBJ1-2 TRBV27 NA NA TGTGCCAGCACCTCCGAGGGAGGGGGATACTATGGCTACACCTTC CASTSEGGGYYGYTF
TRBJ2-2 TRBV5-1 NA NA TGCGCCAGCAGCTTAAAGGGGGACACCGGGGAGCTGTTTTTT CASSLKGDTGELFF
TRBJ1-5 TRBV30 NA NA TGTGCCTGGAGTTTGGCCCCCCAGGTCAAGTCCCAGCATTTT CAWSLAPQVKSQHF
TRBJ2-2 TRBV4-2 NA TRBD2 TGTGCCAGCAGCCAACTTCCGGGGCTAGCGGGAGGTTGGACCGGGGAGCTGTTTTTT CASSQLPGLAGGWTGELFF
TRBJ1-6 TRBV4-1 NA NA TGCGCCAGCAGCCAAGAGGGCGCCAACCGATCACCCCTCCACTTT CASSQEGANRSPLHF
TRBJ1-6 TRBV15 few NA TGTGCCACCCAGACAGGCCGTGATTCACCCCTCCACTTT CATQTGRDSPLHF
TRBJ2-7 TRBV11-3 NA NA TGTGCCAGCAGCGTTGGAGGAAACGAGCAGTACTTC CASSVGGNEQYF